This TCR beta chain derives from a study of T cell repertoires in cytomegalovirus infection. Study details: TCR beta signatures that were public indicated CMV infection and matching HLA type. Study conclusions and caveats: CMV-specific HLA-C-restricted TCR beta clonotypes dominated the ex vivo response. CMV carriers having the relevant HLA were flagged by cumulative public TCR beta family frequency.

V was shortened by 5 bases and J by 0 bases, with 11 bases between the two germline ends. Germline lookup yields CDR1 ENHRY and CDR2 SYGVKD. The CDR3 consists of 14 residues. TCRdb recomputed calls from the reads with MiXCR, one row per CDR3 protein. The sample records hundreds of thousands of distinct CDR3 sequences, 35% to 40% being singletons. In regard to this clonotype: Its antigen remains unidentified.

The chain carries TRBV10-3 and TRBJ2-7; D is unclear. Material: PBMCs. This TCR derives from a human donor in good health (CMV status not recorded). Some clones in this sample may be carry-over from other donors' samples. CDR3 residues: CAISKAESSYEQYF. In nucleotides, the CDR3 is TGTGCCATCAGTAAGGCGGAAAGCTCCTACGAGCAGTACTTC.